This T cell receptor beta chain was sequenced during a study of T-cell memory formation after mild COVID-19. Germline values: CDR1 SGHDT, CDR2 YYEEEE. CDR3 size: 17 residues. V shed 4 bases, J shed 2 bases, and the junction held 12 bases outside the gene matches. TCRdb re-derived calls from the 5' RACE reads in MiXCR, one entry per CDR3 protein. The sample has roughly 110,000 distinct CDR3 sequences; around an eighth are singletons. Overall study findings and caveats: For second-wave clones that peaked at day 37, SARS-CoV-2 specificity went unverified. Within pre-infection memory, some responding clones were found, suggesting cross-reactive memory joined.

The sample holds a few counts of this clonotype. Its antigen is currently unknown. The sequencing input was PBMCs or a T cell subset sorted from them (not recorded which). The sequence was obtained from a man aged 18 to 29 who had mild COVID-19 (a few samples of this study predate the infection). Cell type and time point are not known. V and J are TRBV5-6 and TRBJ2-7; 10 bases agree with TRBD1. CDR3 sequence: CASSPPPMDRGTYEQYF. CDR3 nucleotides: TGTGCCAGCAGCCCCCCACCCATGGACAGGGGGACCTACGAGCAGTACTTC.